What follows is one T cell receptor (beta chain) and its context. The sample belongs to a study of blood T cell repertoires in COVID-19. The wider study: COVID-19 samples collected from the United States, Italy and Spain covered acute and convalescent phases.

Trimming took off 2 bases at V and 5 bases at J, with 10 bases between the two ends. The CDR3 consists of 13 residues. Looked up from germline, CDR1 is SGHRS and CDR2 is YFSETQ. TCRdb's table, derived via immunoSEQ multiplex PCR, lists solely in-frame clones and lacks some. The sample shows under 200,000 clones, just under 80% of them seen only once. This rearrangement joins TRBV5-1 to TRBJ1-2; weak D call: TRBD1 (5 bases). The TCR comes from a man between 65 and 85 years old with active or convalescent COVID-19. Sequencing input: peripheral blood. The CDR3 here is CASSFGGEYGYTF. CDR3 sequence (DNA): TGCGCCAGCAGCTTCGGAGGGGAGTATGGCTACACCTTC.